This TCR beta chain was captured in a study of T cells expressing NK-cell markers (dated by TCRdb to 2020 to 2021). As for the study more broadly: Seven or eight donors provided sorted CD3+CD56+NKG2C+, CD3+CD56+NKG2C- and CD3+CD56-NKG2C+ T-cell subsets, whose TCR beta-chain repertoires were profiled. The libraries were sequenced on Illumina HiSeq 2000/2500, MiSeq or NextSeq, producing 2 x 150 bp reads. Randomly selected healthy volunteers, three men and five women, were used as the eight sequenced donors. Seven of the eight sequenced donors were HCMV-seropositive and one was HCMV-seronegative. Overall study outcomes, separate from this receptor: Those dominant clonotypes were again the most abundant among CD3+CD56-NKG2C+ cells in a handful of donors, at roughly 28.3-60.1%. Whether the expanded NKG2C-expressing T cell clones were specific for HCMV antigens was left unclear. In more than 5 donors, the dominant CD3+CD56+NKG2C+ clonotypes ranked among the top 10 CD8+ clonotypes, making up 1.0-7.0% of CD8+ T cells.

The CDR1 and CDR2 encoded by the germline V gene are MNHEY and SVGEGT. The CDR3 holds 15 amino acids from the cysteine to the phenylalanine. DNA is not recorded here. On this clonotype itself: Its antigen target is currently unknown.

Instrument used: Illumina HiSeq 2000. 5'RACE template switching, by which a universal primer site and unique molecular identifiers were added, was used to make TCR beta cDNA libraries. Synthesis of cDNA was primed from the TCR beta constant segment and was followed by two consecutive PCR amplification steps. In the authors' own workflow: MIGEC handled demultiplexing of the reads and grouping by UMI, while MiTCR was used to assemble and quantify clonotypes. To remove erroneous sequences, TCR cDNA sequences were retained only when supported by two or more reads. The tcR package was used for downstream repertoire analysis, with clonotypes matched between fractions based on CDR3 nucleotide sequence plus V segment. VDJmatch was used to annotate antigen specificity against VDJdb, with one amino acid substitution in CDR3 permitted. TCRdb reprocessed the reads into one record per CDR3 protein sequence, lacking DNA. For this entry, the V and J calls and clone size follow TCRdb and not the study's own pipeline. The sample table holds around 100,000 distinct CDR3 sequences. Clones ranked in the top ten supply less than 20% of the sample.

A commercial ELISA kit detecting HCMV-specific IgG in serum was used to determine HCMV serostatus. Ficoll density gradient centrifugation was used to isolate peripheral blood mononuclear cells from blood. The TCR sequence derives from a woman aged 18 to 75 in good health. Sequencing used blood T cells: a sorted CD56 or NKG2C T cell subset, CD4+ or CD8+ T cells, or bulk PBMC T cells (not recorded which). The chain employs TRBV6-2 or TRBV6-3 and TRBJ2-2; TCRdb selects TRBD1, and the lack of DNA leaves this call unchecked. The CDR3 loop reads CASSLGTGDTGELFF.